Listed below are T cell receptor beta chains from one sample, sequenced in a study of cytomegalovirus exposure and HLA in healthy donors. The protocol was immunoSEQ multiplex PCR, while the TCRdb copy is restricted to in-frame clones and leaves out a portion. The sample has more than 95,000 clones; about four fifths are singletons. Sequenced sample: PBMCs. These receptors came from an older woman in good health and CMV-seropositive. CDR3s include the opening cysteine and the closing phenylalanine or tryptophan. The order of the fields is D gene, clone size, V gene, J gene, CDR3 protein, CDR3 DNA. A D gene is named only where the DNA matches it firmly. Clone size appears in some rows only: once, few, many, or a class for an expanded clone.

NA	NA	TRBV27	TRBJ2-7	CASSLSFGQANYEQYF	TGTGCCAGCAGTTTATCGTTTGGGCAGGCCAACTACGAGCAGTACTTC
TRBD1	NA	TRBV5-1	TRBJ2-7	CASSLGTGGTEQYF	TGCGCCAGCAGCTTGGGGACAGGGGGCACCGAGCAGTACTTC
NA	few	TRBV18	TRBJ1-2	CASSPPAREAGYTF	TGTGCCAGCTCACCACCGGCCAGGGAAGCTGGCTACACCTTC
NA	NA	TRBV11-2	TRBJ2-7	CASSWSGESSYEQYF	TGTGCCAGCAGCTGGTCAGGGGAGAGCTCCTACGAGCAGTACTTC
NA	NA	TRBV28	TRBJ2-7	CASSLTSREQYF	TGTGCCAGCAGTTTGACTAGTCGGGAGCAGTACTTC
TRBD1	NA	TRBV6-5	TRBJ1-2	CASSLRDRAANYGYTF	TGTGCCAGCAGTTTGAGAGACAGGGCAGCTAACTATGGCTACACCTTC
TRBD2	NA	TRBV6-5	TRBJ2-2	CASFPWGGDTGELFF	TGTGCCAGCTTCCCATGGGGGGGAGACACCGGGGAGCTGTTTTTT
TRBD2	NA	TRBV10-3	TRBJ2-5	CAISEYGRQEAQYF	TGTGCCATCAGTGAGTACGGGAGGCAAGAGGCCCAGTACTTC
TRBD2	NA	TRBV5-1	TRBJ2-1	CASSPSSGGSSYNEQFF	TGCGCCAGCAGCCCTTCTTCAGGCGGGAGCTCCTACAATGAGCAGTTCTTC
NA	once	TRBV19	TRBJ1-1	CASSNRDLGTEAFF	TGTGCCAGTAGTAACAGGGATTTAGGCACTGAAGCTTTCTTT
TRBD1	NA	TRBV2	TRBJ1-2	CASSAGQGNYGYTF	TGTGCCAGCAGTGCCGGACAGGGTAACTATGGCTACACCTTC
TRBD1	few	TRBV5-1	TRBJ2-7	CASSSGQVPEQYF	TGCGCCAGCAGTTCGGGACAGGTCCCGGAGCAGTACTTC
TRBD2	NA	TRBV11-3	TRBJ2-1	CASSLGLAGSYNEQFF	TGTGCCAGCAGCCTCGGACTAGCGGGCTCCTACAATGAGCAGTTCTTC
NA	NA	TRBV7-2	TRBJ1-6	CASSTKQLFGSPLHF	TGTGCCAGCTCCACGAAACAGCTGTTCGGTTCACCCCTCCACTTT
NA	NA	TRBV28	TRBJ1-2	CASRPTGTSNYGYTF	TGTGCCAGCAGACCTACAGGGACCTCTAACTATGGCTACACCTTC
NA	NA	TRBV2	TRBJ1-5	CASREGYSNQPQHF	TGTGCCAGCAGGGAGGGGTATAGCAATCAGCCCCAGCATTTT
NA	NA	TRBV18	TRBJ1-1	CASSCGQNTEAFF	TGTGCCAGCTCATGCGGACAGAACACTGAAGCTTTCTTT
NA	few	TRBV19	TRBJ2-3	CASSAQGSTDTQYF	TGTGCCAGTAGTGCTCAGGGGAGCACAGATACGCAGTATTTT
NA	NA	TRBV7-8	TRBJ1-6	CASSLGGVGSPLHF	TGTGCCAGCAGCTTGGGGGGGGTGGGGTCACCCCTCCACTTT
TRBD1	NA	TRBV6-1	TRBJ1-5	CASSGQGGFQPQHF	TGTGCCAGCTCAGGACAGGGGGGCTTTCAGCCCCAGCATTTT
NA	NA	TRBV21-1	TRBJ2-2	CASSRFGQNTGELFF	TGTGCCAGCAGCAGGTTCGGACAGAACACCGGGGAGCTGTTTTTT
TRBD2	NA	TRBV9	TRBJ2-3	CASSVAAGISTDTQYF	TGTGCCAGCAGCGTAGCAGCGGGGATTAGCACAGATACGCAGTATTTT
NA	few	TRBV10-1	TRBJ2-7	CASSGTGYDEQYF	TGCGCCAGCAGTGGAACAGGATACGACGAGCAGTACTTC
NA	once	TRBV7-9	TRBJ1-6	CASSAPGSYNSPLHF	TGTGCCAGCAGCGCGCCCGGCTCCTATAATTCACCCCTCCACTTT
NA	NA	TRBV6-5	TRBJ1-1	CASSYMTLVGATEAFF	TGTGCCAGCAGTTATATGACCCTTGTGGGGGCTACTGAAGCTTTCTTT
NA	once	TRBV19	TRBJ1-4	CASSIRQGTNEKLFF	TGTGCCAGTAGTATACGGCAGGGAACTAATGAAAAACTGTTTTTT
NA	NA	TRBV28	TRBJ2-7	CASSRDTSYEQYF	TGTGCCAGCAGTCGGGACACCTCCTACGAGCAGTACTTC
NA	NA	TRBV28	TRBJ1-3	CASIKSGSGNTIYF	TGTGCCAGCATCAAGTCGGGGTCTGGAAACACCATATATTTT
TRBD1	NA	TRBV6-5	TRBJ2-7	CASSYSNRGKWEQYF	TGTGCCAGCAGTTACTCCAACAGGGGAAAATGGGAGCAGTACTTC
NA	NA	TRBV14	TRBJ2-1	CASSQDLAFYNEQFF	TGTGCCAGCAGCCAAGATTTGGCCTTCTACAATGAGCAGTTCTTC
NA	NA	TRBV28	TRBJ1-5	CASSLWQDGNQPQHF	TGTGCCAGCAGTTTGTGGCAGGATGGTAATCAGCCCCAGCATTTT
NA	NA	TRBV10-3	TRBJ2-2	CAIGEAGSGELFF	TGTGCCATCGGGGAGGCAGGGTCCGGGGAGCTGTTTTTT
TRBD1	NA	TRBV4-3	TRBJ2-5	CASSPKGQDQETQYF	TGCGCCAGCAGCCCTAAGGGACAGGACCAAGAGACCCAGTACTTC
NA	NA	TRBV27	TRBJ1-2	CASSLGGHYGYTF	TGTGCCAGCAGTTTAGGGGGCCACTATGGCTACACCTTC
NA	NA	TRBV15	TRBJ1-1	CATSKGGQGTMNTEAFF	TGTGCCACCAGCAAGGGAGGTCAGGGAACCATGAACACTGAAGCTTTCTTT
TRBD1	NA	TRBV6-5	TRBJ1-2	CASSDLGQGNYGYTF	TGTGCCAGCAGTGACTTGGGACAGGGAAACTATGGCTACACCTTC
NA	NA	TRBV19	TRBJ2-3	CASASSDTQYF	TGTGCCAGTGCAAGCTCGGATACGCAGTATTTT
TRBD1	NA	TRBV5-5	TRBJ1-2	CASSLDGQGDYGYTF	TGTGCCAGCAGCTTAGATGGACAGGGCGACTATGGCTACACCTTC
NA	NA	TRBV27	TRBJ2-7	CASSSPGAGGEQYF	TGTGCCAGCAGTTCTCCGGGAGCCGGTGGTGAGCAGTACTTC
NA	NA	TRBV7-6	TRBJ2-2	CASSLGGNTGELFF	TGTGCCAGCAGCTTAGGCGGGAACACCGGGGAGCTGTTTTTT
TRBD1	NA	TRBV4-2	TRBJ2-7	CASSQPDRGSYEQYF	TGTGCCAGCAGCCAACCGGACAGGGGATCCTACGAGCAGTACTTC
NA	NA	TRBV5-4	TRBJ1-3	CASSLGGADSGNTIYF	TGTGCCAGCAGCCTTGGTGGGGCAGACTCTGGAAACACCATATATTTT
NA	NA	TRBV19	TRBJ2-7	CASSMTVDSYEQYF	TGTGCCAGTAGTATGACAGTCGACTCCTACGAGCAGTACTTC
NA	NA	TRBV7-2	TRBJ2-4	CASSISAKNSQYF	TGTGCCAGCAGCATATCAGCCAAAAACAGTCAGTACTTC
NA	NA	TRBV5-5	TRBJ1-1	CASSPITVNTEAFF	TGTGCCAGCAGCCCCATCACAGTGAACACTGAAGCTTTCTTT
NA	NA	TRBV9	TRBJ2-1	CASSVAGGTTLFF	NA
NA	few	TRBV5-1	TRBJ2-3	CASSLIGVGTQVGTQYF	TGCGCCAGCAGCTTGATCGGGGTCGGCACCCAAGTCGGTACGCAGTATTTT
NA	once	TRBV7-3	TRBJ2-2	CASSPLTRGQNTGELFF	TGTGCCAGCAGCCCCCTCACCCGCGGACAGAACACCGGGGAGCTGTTTTTT
NA	NA	TRBV7-2	TRBJ2-5	CASSLGGRARETQYF	TGTGCCAGCAGCTTAGGTGGCAGGGCTCGGGAGACCCAGTACTTC
NA	NA	TRBV10-2	TRBJ1-5	CASRPGLGVSQPQHF	TGCGCCAGCAGGCCCGGGCTAGGGGTCAGTCAGCCCCAGCATTTT
NA	few	TRBV18	TRBJ1-1	CASCAGENTEAFF	TGTGCCAGCTGTGCAGGGGAGAACACTGAAGCTTTCTTT
NA	NA	TRBV4-2	TRBJ1-2	CASSQTGNPNGGYTF	TGTGCCAGCAGCCAAACGGGGAACCCAAACGGAGGCTACACCTTC
NA	few	TRBV13	TRBJ2-7	CASRRTGRPYEQYF	TGTGCCAGCAGAAGGACTGGAAGGCCCTACGAGCAGTACTTC